This T cell receptor beta chain was found in a study of CD4 T cells in relation to SARS-CoV-2 and coronaviruses. This CDR3 comprises 13 residues. V dropped 3 bases and J dropped 2; count of bases not matched to a gene: 2. Germline V CDR1 and CDR2: DFQATT, SNEGSKA (reference sequence). Deep TCR-beta sequencing used DNA from uncultured naive and memory CD4+ T cells. TCRdb's copy holds only in-frame clones and misses some; the assay was immunoSEQ multiplex PCR. Altogether 55,000 to 75,000 clones are present, over 70% being singletons, with the ten largest covering around 1.5%. Unexposed donor CD4+ T cells date from about 2011-2018, before the COVID-19 pandemic. Cryopreserved PBMCs were CD4-enriched, then split into naive and memory cells.

The sequence derives from a human donor in good health. V usage is TRBV20-1 and J usage is TRBJ2-5; the match to TRBD1 covers 8 bases. The sequenced sample consisted of memory CD4+ T cells from PBMCs. For the CDR3, the DNA is TGCAGTGCTAGTCAGGGGGCTCAAGAGACCCAGTACTTC. Translating it yields CSASQGAQETQYF.